The T cell receptor (beta chain) under discussion was sequenced for a study of T cell responses to AZD1222 COVID-19 vaccine. Produced via immunoSEQ multiplex PCR; TCRdb's table is partial and in-frame only. The sample shows 100,000 to 150,000 clones, roughly 90% of them seen only once. Germline-derived CDR1 and CDR2 are GTSNPN and SVGIG (reference sequence). The CDR3 sequence is 11 residues long. The V gene lost 7 bases and the J gene lost 2 bases, with 9 bases spanning the gap. Findings of the study overall: Spike-specific TCR repertoires showed rising breadth and depth after two AZD1222 doses.

Note on this clone: Its antigen is unknown.

The receptor comes from an adult in good health. This sequence joins TRBV30 and TRBJ2-7, with a tentative D call TRBD2 (6 bases). Sequences were derived from peripheral blood, sampled on day 0 of MenACWY control vaccination. CDR3 sequence reads: CAYGGTYEQYF. CDR3 nucleotides: TGTGCCTACGGGGGAACCTACGAGCAGTACTTC.